The 16 T cell receptor beta chains in this list originate from one sample, sequenced in a study of Graves' ophthalmopathy and Graves' hyperthyroidism. Amplification targeted the TCR beta CDR3 regions, with RNA transcripts as the source material. HTBI primers primed a first-round RT-PCR, and a second-round multiplex PCR followed. TCRdb re-called the multiplex PCR reads with MiXCR, one entry per CDR3 protein. The table records about 380,000 distinct CDR3 sequences, just over 15% of them present only once. Sequenced sample: peripheral blood. The receptors derive from a woman aged 18-29 years with stable Graves' hyperthyroidism.

This clonotype was recorded many times. This chain uses TRBV19 with TRBJ1-1; 9 positions agree with TRBD1. The length of the CDR3 is 14 residues. CDR1 and CDR2 (germline): LNHDA, SQIVND (reference sequence). V lost 5 bases to trimming and J lost 3 bases; unmatched junction nucleotides: 4. DNA for the CDR3: TGTGCCAGTAGTCTCGACAGGGGGTACACTGAAGCTTTCTTT. It yields the protein CASSLDRGYTEAFF. Using reference TRBV19 and TRBJ1-1 for the parts outside the CDR3, the full variable domain is DGGITQSPKYLFRKEGQNVTLSCEQNLNHDAMYWYRQDPGQGLRLIYYSQIVNDFQKGDIAEGYSVSREKKESFPLTVTSAQKNPTAFYLCASSLDRGYTEAFFGQGTRLTVV.

This chain joins TRBV11-1 and TRBJ1-2; D is perhaps TRBD1 (6 bases). The germline V gene encodes CDR1 SGHAT and CDR2 FQDESV (reference sequence). This CDR3 contains 17 residues. V lost 1 base and J 3 bases, leaving 18 bases between the germline ends. The CDR3 DNA is TGTGCCAGCAGCTTAGGTTCTGGAGGGGGATCCCACTATGGCTACACCTTC. Protein: CASSLGSGGGSHYGYTF.

Ten or more counts support this clonotype. The CDR3 reads CASSRIAGAYQETQYF. In DNA, the CDR3 is TGTGCCAGCAGCCGCATAGCGGGGGCGTACCAAGAGACCCAGTACTTC. The chain is built from TRBV11-2 and TRBJ2-5; TRBD2 matches at 9 bases. The CDR3 is made up of 16 amino acids. The germline gives CDR1 SGHAT, CDR2 FQNNGV. V shed 5 bases and J 0 bases; nucleotides not matched to a gene: 7.

The chain is built from TRBV18 and TRBJ2-7; TRBD2 matches at 14 bases. This CDR3 has 15 amino acids. Germline CDR1 and CDR2: KGHSH and LQKENI. The V segment lost 3 bases and the J segment 5 bases; nucleotides outside the gene matches: 3. CDR3: CASSPGTSGSDEQYF. For the CDR3, the DNA is TGTGCCAGCTCACCGGGGACTAGCGGGAGTGACGAGCAGTACTTC.

This clonotype was found many times. The chain has TRBV4-1 and TRBJ1-6, with D hard to call. Germline CDR1 and CDR2: MGHRA and YSYEKL. The CDR3 totals 13 residues. V shed 1 base and J shed 7 bases, with 5 bases lying between them. CDR3 in amino acids: CASSQGRNSPLHF. CDR3 DNA: TGCGCCAGCAGCCAAGGTAGAAATTCACCCCTCCACTTT.

Concerning this clonotype itself: The junction and the germline gene differ at one end; a read error may be behind it. J is TRBJ2-1 and V is TRBV7-2, with 7 bases aligning to TRBD2. The CDR3 spans 15 residues. CDR1 and CDR2 from the germline V gene are SGHTA and FQGNSA. The CDR3 DNA sequence: TGTGCCAGCAGCTTATTGCGGGGGACTTACAATGAGAAGTTCTTC. It translates to CASSLLRGTYNEKFF.

The J gene is TRBJ2-7, the V gene TRBV6-2 or TRBV6-3; D possibly uses TRBD1 or TRBD2 (7 bases each). The germline V and J ends were trimmed by 6 bases and 7 bases, with 13 bases remaining between them. Germline V gives CDR1 MNHEY, CDR2 SVGEGT. There are 12 residues in the CDR3. In DNA, the CDR3 is TGTGCCAGCAGGAGCGGGACAGCGGAGCAGTACTTC. Translated, it gives CASRSGTAEQYF.

In its sample, this clonotype was seen many times. The chain is built from TRBV5-6 and TRBJ1-5; D ambiguous. Germline CDR1 SGHDT, CDR2 YYEEEE. V gave up 2 bases and J gave up 1 base, with 13 bases separating them. The CDR3 runs 16 residues. CDR3 loop: CASSFRPGVSNQPQHF. CDR3 nucleotides: TGTGCCAGCAGCTTCAGACCAGGAGTAAGCAATCAGCCCCAGCATTTT.

This clonotype has a count of ten or more. The chain links TRBV5-6 to TRBJ1-2; D uncertain. The CDR3 runs 14 residues. V shed 0 bases and J shed 7 bases, with 13 bases lying between them. The V gene's germline CDR1 is SGHDT and CDR2 YYEEEE. DNA of the CDR3: TGTGCCAGCAGCTTGGCCCACGAGGCTGGTGGCTACACCTTC. Its protein is CASSLAHEAGGYTF.

For this clonotype: A clone one base away is much larger, so this may be a read error. The V call is TRBV24-1, the J call TRBJ2-5; D tentatively reads TRBD1 or TRBD2 (6 bases each). Per germline, CDR1 KGHDR and CDR2 SFDVKD. V lost 6 bases and J lost 7, with 11 bases in between. CDR3 length: 12 residues. The CDR3 bases are TGTGCCACCAGTCCCGGGGGCCGGACCCAGTACTTC. This gives the protein CATSPGGRTQYF.

This clonotype was seen at least ten times. The V call is TRBV11-3, the J call TRBJ2-2; D is possibly TRBD1 (5 bases). The CDR3 runs to 13 residues. Trimming removed 8 bases from V and 2 bases from J, with 9 bases in between. Per the germline V gene, CDR1 is SGHNT and CDR2 is YENEEA. For the CDR3, the DNA is TGTGCCAGCGAGACAGATAACACCGGGGAGCTGTTTTTT. Its protein is CASETDNTGELFF. Full variable domain (remainder filled in from reference TRBV11-3 and TRBJ2-2): EAGVVQSPRYKIIEKKQPVAFWCNPISGHNTLYWYLQNLGQGPELLIRYENEEAVDDSQLPKDRFSAERLKGVDSTLKIQPAELGDSAVYLCASETDNTGELFFGEGSRLTVL.

There are a few counts of this clonotype. This rearrangement joins TRBV2 to TRBJ2-4; 7 positions match TRBD1. The germline CDR1 and CDR2 sequences are SNHLY and FYNNEI. The junction had 8 bases not matched to a gene; V was cut back by 6 bases and J by 0 bases. CDR3 length: 16 amino acids. CDR3 region: CASSPRGQTAKNIQYF. As DNA, the CDR3 is TGTGCCAGCAGCCCTCGGGGACAGACAGCCAAAAACATTCAGTACTTC. The full variable domain, rest sourced from reference TRBV2 and TRBJ2-4, is EPEVTQTPSHQVTQMGQEVILRCVPISNHLYFYWYRQILGQKVEFLVSFYNNEISEKSEIFDDQFSVERPDGSNFTLKIRSTKLEDSAMYFCASSPRGQTAKNIQYFGAGTRLSVL.

This clonotype was found many times. The chain recombines TRBV7-2 with TRBJ1-1; no reliable D call. Looked up from germline, CDR1 is SGHTA and CDR2 is FQGNSA. V lost 3 bases and J lost 4, with 12 bases in between. CDR3 length: 14 residues. CDR3 amino acids: CASSLEPVFTEAFF. CDR3 coding DNA: TGTGCCAGCAGCTTGGAACCGGTATTCACTGAAGCTTTCTTT.

Ten or more counts support this clonotype. The chain couples TRBV20-1 to TRBJ2-7; 9 positions agree with TRBD2. The CDR3 covers 14 residues. Germline lookup yields CDR1 DFQATT and CDR2 SNEGSKA (reference sequence). The trim removed 8 bases at V and 2 bases at J, leaving 10 bases unmatched. CDR3 sequence: CSFIRGLAPYEQYF. In DNA form, the CDR3 reads TGCAGTTTCATCCGGGGACTAGCTCCCTACGAGCAGTACTTC.

The chain carries TRBV11-2 and TRBJ2-2; 7 bases are shared with TRBD1. V lost 5 bases, J lost 3 bases, and 9 bases stayed unmatched. Germline V gene lookup returns CDR1 SGHAT and CDR2 FQNNGV. The CDR3 contains 16 residues. In DNA, the CDR3 is TGTGCCAGCAGCCCCGACAGGGTATCGGACACCGGGGAGCTGTTTTTT. Translated, it gives CASSPDRVSDTGELFF.

In its sample, this clonotype was seen once. This sequence may be a read error, since a much larger clone differs from it by one base. V and J are TRBV24-1 and TRBJ1-5, with TRBD1 as a possible D gene (6 bases). This CDR3 has 14 amino acids. Germline CDR1 KGHDR, CDR2 SFDVKD. DNA for the CDR3: TGTGCCACCAGTGATTTGACAGGGAATCAGCCCCAGGATTTT. This gives the protein CATSDLTGNQPQDF.